Following are 7 T cell receptor beta chains from one sample sequenced in a study of shared clonotypes between healthy human individuals. The data were produced by immunoSEQ multiplex PCR, yet TCRdb's version contains in-frame clones alone and is incomplete. The sample holds approximately 400,000 clones; around 96% are singletons and the top ten take more than 0.3%. Material for sequencing was memory CD8+ T cells sorted from blood. This sample's subset: CD45RO+ cells pooled with CCR7-negative TemRA cells. The receptors originated from a man aged 25-40 years in good health.

The chain carries TRBV7-9 and TRBJ2-1; D may be TRBD2 (6 bases). Germline values: CDR1 SEHNR, CDR2 FQNEAQ (reference sequence). The CDR3 is made up of 16 amino acids. V dropped 1 base and J dropped 7 bases, with 17 bases sitting between them. This CDR3 is CASSLDTSRQLNEQFF. For the CDR3, the DNA is TGTGCCAGCAGCTTAGATACTAGCCGTCAACTTAATGAGCAGTTCTTC.

Points on this clone: Different DNA sequences within this sample yield the same CDR3. The chain links TRBV29-1 to TRBJ2-2, with D unresolved. This CDR3 is built from 12 residues. Germline-derived CDR1 and CDR2 are SQVTM and ANQGSEA. Trimming removed 3 bases from V and 1 base from J, with 3 bases in between. CDR3 bases: TGCAGCGTTGATGGGAACACCGGGGAGCTGTTTTTT. It translates to CSVDGNTGELFF.

This clone appeared once. The V and J genes are TRBV6-1 and TRBJ1-3; the D is unclear. V lost 3 bases, J lost 14 bases, and 8 bases lay in between. This CDR3 comprises 10 residues. CDR1 is MNHNS, CDR2 SASEGT, per germline. The CDR3, as DNA: TGTGCCAGCAGTGATGGCCGGGTATATTTT. It translates to CASSDGRVYF.

The V call is TRBV30, the J call TRBJ1-2; D unclear. The CDR3 runs 14 residues. The germline V gene has CDR1 GTSNPN and CDR2 SVGIG (reference sequence). The V end lost 2 bases, the J end lost 0 bases, and 10 bases lay between the germline ends. The chain's CDR3 is CAWSTFWANYGYTF. The DNA of the CDR3 is TGTGCCTGGAGTACCTTTTGGGCTAACTATGGCTACACCTTC.

The rearrangement joins TRBV4-2 to TRBJ2-5; 10 bases match TRBD2. J lost 3 bases, V lost 4 bases, and 5 bases had no gene match. This CDR3 is built from 15 residues. CDR1 LGHNA and CDR2 YNFKEQ come from the germline V gene. The CDR3 coding sequence is TGTGCCAGCAGCCCCCAAACTAGCGGGAAAGAGACCCAGTACTTC. It translates to CASSPQTSGKETQYF.

This chain links TRBV5-1 with TRBJ2-1; 8 bases fit TRBD2. With V trimmed by 0 bases and J by 4 bases, 6 bases remained unmatched. The CDR3 length is 16 residues. Germline V gene sequence: CDR1 SGHRS, CDR2 YFSETQ. The CDR3: CASSLVYTSGYNEQFF. Written as DNA, the CDR3 is TGCGCCAGCAGCTTGGTTTATACTAGCGGATACAATGAGCAGTTCTTC.

The V gene is TRBV6-5, the J gene TRBJ2-3; TRBD2 matches at 15 bases. The CDR3 is 16 residues long. Trimming cost V 2 bases and J 8 bases; bases outside gene matches: 5. The germline V gene has CDR1 MNHEY and CDR2 SVGAGI. The CDR3 DNA reads TGTGCCAGCAGTTACACGGGACTAGCGGGAGGAGGTACGCAGTATTTT. This gives the protein CASSYTGLAGGGTQYF.